Listed below are T cell receptor beta chains from one sample, sequenced in a study of spatial heterogeneity in lung cancer. TCRdb re-analysed the 5' RACE reads in MiXCR, keeping a single row per CDR3 protein. The table records 7,500 to 10,000 distinct CDR3 sequences, less than 20% of them present only once. The sample in question was normal lung tissue next to the tumor, obtained at surgery. These receptors were taken from a male donor with early-stage non-small cell lung cancer. Both conserved end residues are part of each CDR3. The D gene is left open where the match is weak. Expanded clones get a size class; other rows say once, few or many, or leave the size out.

TRBV6-5,TRBJ2-6,TRBD2,many,CASSSAGGSFYGANVLTF,TGTGCCAGCAGTTCCGCCGGCGGGAGTTTCTATGGGGCCAACGTCCTGACTTTC
TRBV28,TRBJ1-4,NA,NA,CASSFYSLNEKLFF,TGTGCCAGCAGTTTTTACAGCCTTAATGAAAAACTGTTTTTT
TRBV19,TRBJ2-3,NA,medium-sized,CASSYGVASTDTQYF,TGTGCCAGTAGCTATGGAGTAGCCAGCACAGATACGCAGTATTTT
TRBV4-2,TRBJ2-3,TRBD2,few,CASSQTLAGANTDTQYF,TGTGCCAGCAGCCAAACTTTAGCGGGGGCGAACACAGATACGCAGTATTTT
TRBV29-1,TRBJ2-5,NA,few,CSVGTPGVGGETQYF,TGCAGCGTAGGGACCCCAGGGGTGGGCGGAGAGACCCAGTACTTC
TRBV4-3,TRBJ2-1,TRBD2,medium-sized,CASSQDWGTRIHEQFF,TGCGCCAGCAGCCAAGACTGGGGGACTAGGATCCATGAGCAGTTCTTC
TRBV7-2,TRBJ2-4,TRBD1,NA,CASSVPGQGPTKNIQYF,TGTGCCAGCAGCGTTCCGGGACAGGGACCTACCAAAAACATTCAGTACTTC
TRBV20-1,TRBJ2-7,NA,many,CSAPGNHEQYF,TGCAGTGCTCCGGGGAACCACGAGCAGTACTTC
TRBV10-3,TRBJ2-7,TRBD1,NA,CAISGTGGAYEQYF,TGTGCCATCAGCGGGACAGGGGGCGCCTACGAGCAGTACTTC
TRBV6-6,TRBJ2-3,TRBD2,few,CASSSSGGDTQYF,TGTGCCAGCAGTTCTAGCGGAGGGGATACGCAGTATTTT
TRBV27,TRBJ1-5,NA,many,CASRPQGRDQPQHF,TGTGCCAGCAGGCCTCAGGGAAGGGATCAGCCCCAGCATTTT
TRBV28,TRBJ2-1,TRBD2,many,CASSQTGTRINEQFF,TGTGCCAGCAGTCAAACCGGGACTAGAATAAATGAGCAGTTCTTC
TRBV27,TRBJ2-5,TRBD2,few,CASSLSAGGSWETQYF,TGTGCCAGCAGTTTATCGGCGGGGGGGAGTTGGGAGACCCAGTACTTC
TRBV2,TRBJ1-2,NA,many,CASSISIEGYGYTF,TGTGCCAGCAGTATATCGATTGAGGGCTATGGCTACACCTTC
TRBV29-1,TRBJ2-7,TRBD2,NA,CSVVTIGLAGRLQYF,TGCAGCGTCGTCACGATAGGACTAGCGGGGAGACTACAGTACTTC
TRBV28,TRBJ1-1,TRBD1,many,CASSITGVKNTEAFF,TGTGCCAGCAGTATAACAGGGGTGAAGAACACTGAAGCTTTCTTT
TRBV4-3,TRBJ2-3,TRBD2,medium-sized,CASSQAPSSAGSTDTQYF,TGCGCCAGCAGCCAAGCCCCATCCTCAGCGGGAAGCACAGATACGCAGTATTTT
TRBV25-1,TRBJ1-1,TRBD1,many,CASKLEDRGSGEAFF,TGTGCCAGCAAATTAGAGGACAGGGGCAGTGGTGAAGCTTTCTTT
TRBV29-1,TRBJ1-2,NA,NA,CGQTDFNYGYTF,TGCGGCCAGACAGACTTTAACTATGGCTACACCTTC
TRBV2,TRBJ2-1,NA,many,CASRFLRGDNEQFF,TGTGCCAGCAGGTTTCTTAGGGGTGACAATGAGCAGTTCTTC
TRBV28,TRBJ2-7,NA,medium-sized,CASSSIGRNRPYEQYF,TGTGCCAGCAGCTCAATCGGACGGAACCGTCCCTACGAGCAGTACTTC
TRBV6-2/TRBV6-3,TRBJ2-2,NA,medium-sized,CASSLGTGELFF,TGTGCCAGCAGTCTTGGGACCGGGGAGCTGTTTTTT
TRBV7-3,TRBJ2-5,NA,few,CASSLSPMLGETQYF,TGTGCCAGCAGCTTAAGTCCTATGTTAGGAGAGACCCAGTACTTC
TRBV7-8,TRBJ1-2,TRBD1,many,CASSLGVTGGYGYTF,TGTGCCAGCAGCTTAGGTGTAACAGGGGGCTATGGCTACACCTTC
TRBV12-3/TRBV12-4,TRBJ2-5,NA,few,CASSRPGTYGETQYF,TGTGCCAGCAGCCGACCCGGGACTTACGGAGAGACCCAGTACTTC
TRBV20-1,TRBJ2-3,NA,few,CSAREVRGWDTQYF,TGCAGTGCTAGAGAGGTTCGGGGGTGGGATACGCAGTATTTT
TRBV29-1,TRBJ1-3,NA,many,CSVEGNVRGSGNTIYF,TGCAGCGTTGAAGGGAACGTCAGGGGATCTGGAAACACCATATATTTT
TRBV6-6,TRBJ2-3,NA,NA,CASGFTGLSTDTQYF,TGTGCCAGCGGCTTCACAGGGCTGAGCACAGATACGCAGTATTTT
TRBV12-3/TRBV12-4,TRBJ1-6,NA,NA,CASSLQRNNSPLHF,TGTGCCAGCAGCCTACAGCGTAATAATTCACCCCTCCACTTT
TRBV5-4,TRBJ1-6,NA,medium-sized,CASSLGQTSSYNSPLHF,TGTGCCAGCAGCTTGGGACAGACAAGCTCCTATAATTCACCCCTCCACTTT
TRBV7-3,TRBJ1-5,NA,medium-sized,CASSEGIGQPQHF,TGTGCCAGCAGCGAAGGGATAGGGCAGCCCCAGCATTTT
TRBV6-5,TRBJ2-3,NA,NA,CASSYSGGPFTDTQYF,TGTGCCAGCAGTTACTCCGGGGGGCCCTTCACAGATACGCAGTATTTT
TRBV21-1,TRBJ2-7,NA,medium-sized,CASNPGTGWYEQYF,TGTGCCAGCAACCCCGGGACAGGGTGGTACGAGCAGTACTTC
TRBV9,TRBJ1-2,TRBD1,NA,CASTSTGTHYGYTF,TGTGCCAGCACCTCGACAGGGACTCACTATGGCTACACCTTC
TRBV20-1,TRBJ2-1,TRBD2,few,CSAPTYSGRGDNEQFF,TGCAGTGCTCCCACCTATAGCGGGAGAGGCGACAATGAGCAGTTCTTC
TRBV12-3/TRBV12-4,TRBJ1-1,NA,NA,CASRLLGLMNTEAFF,TGTGCCAGCAGATTACTCGGATTGATGAACACTGAAGCTTTCTTT
TRBV27,TRBJ1-1,NA,few,CASRMNTEAFF,TGTGCCAGCAGGATGAACACTGAAGCTTTCTTT
TRBV18,TRBJ2-3,NA,few,CASSPPSGADTQYF,TGTGCCAGCTCACCACCTAGCGGTGCAGATACGCAGTATTTT
TRBV5-1,TRBJ2-7,NA,medium-sized,CASSAGPSYEQYF,TGCGCCAGCAGCGCGGGGCCATCCTACGAGCAGTACTTC
TRBV20-1,TRBJ2-7,TRBD2,few,CSARDKEASGAYEQYF,TGCAGTGCTAGAGATAAGGAAGCTAGCGGAGCGTACGAGCAGTACTTC
TRBV14,TRBJ2-1,TRBD2,NA,CASSEFTGLAGNEQFF,TGTGCCAGCAGCGAATTCACGGGACTAGCGGGCAATGAGCAGTTCTTC
TRBV7-2,TRBJ2-2,TRBD2,many,CASSVTSGGNTGELFF,TGTGCCAGCAGCGTGACTAGCGGGGGGAACACCGGGGAGCTGTTTTTT
TRBV27,TRBJ2-1,TRBD2,NA,CASSLAGGPSYNEQFF,TGTGCCAGCAGTTTAGCGGGAGGCCCCTCCTACAATGAGCAGTTCTTC
TRBV4-2,TRBJ1-6,NA,many,CASSQALNSPLHF,TGTGCCAGCAGCCAGGCTCTTAATTCACCCCTCCACTTT
TRBV20-1,TRBJ1-4,NA,NA,CSARSEKLFF,TGCAGTGCTAGGTCTGAAAAACTGTTTTTT
TRBV29-1,TRBJ2-5,NA,NA,CSVRKDQTQYF,TGCAGCGTTCGGAAGGATCAAACCCAGTACTTC
TRBV12-3/TRBV12-4,TRBJ2-5,TRBD2,few,CASRAAGAGETQYF,TGTGCCAGCAGGGCAGCGGGGGCCGGAGAGACCCAGTACTTC